These 30 T cell receptor beta chains were sequenced from one sample in a study of blood T cell repertoires in COVID-19. Profiled with immunoSEQ multiplex PCR; TCRdb holds only in-frame clones, not every one. The sample records a few hundred thousand clones, approximately 85% being singletons. Sequencing was performed on peripheral blood. The receptors were sampled from a woman aged 70-85 years with acute or convalescent COVID-19.

The chain combines TRBV3-1 (or the pseudogene TRBV3-2) with TRBJ1-4; D is unresolved. The germline gives CDR1 LGHDT, CDR2 YNNKEL (reference sequence). The CDR3 sequence is 15 residues long. V was trimmed by 0 bases and J by 10 bases, leaving 15 bases between them. CDR3 amino acids: CASSQESVTAPKLFF. In DNA, the CDR3 is TGTGCCAGCAGCCAAGAATCGGTAACAGCACCAAAACTGTTTTTT.

The CDR3 DNA reads TGTGCCAGCAGCTTAGACGGTAGCGGGGGTGAGCAGTTCTTC. Translating it yields CASSLDGSGGEQFF. The chain is built from TRBV7-6 and TRBJ2-1; 9 bases line up with TRBD2. CDR1 is SGHVS, CDR2 FNYEAQ, per germline. This CDR3 has 14 residues. With V trimmed by 1 base and J by 9 bases, 4 bases remained unmatched.

The chain carries TRBV11-2 and TRBJ2-1; possible D gene TRBD2, 5 bases. V dropped 9 bases and J dropped 0 bases, with 12 bases sitting between them. The V gene's germline CDR1 is SGHAT and CDR2 FQNNGV. CDR3 size: 14 residues. Here the CDR3 DNA reads TGTGCCAGTGCTCTAGCTAGCTCCTACAATGAGCAGTTCTTC. Translation gives CASALASSYNEQFF.

V and J are TRBV3-1 (or the pseudogene TRBV3-2) and TRBJ1-4; D ambiguous. The CDR3 totals 16 residues. V lost 4 bases, J lost 0 bases, and 12 bases lay in between. From germline, CDR1 is LGHDT and CDR2 YNNKEL (reference sequence). CDR3 sequence reads: CASSPGGASTNEKLFF. The CDR3 bases are TGTGCCAGCAGCCCCGGCGGTGCGTCAACTAATGAAAAACTGTTTTTT.

The chain employs TRBV3-1 (or the pseudogene TRBV3-2) and TRBJ2-7, with TRBD1 matching over 8 bases. V was clipped by 4 bases and J by 3 bases; unmatched bases: 2. Germline CDR1 reads LGHDT; CDR2 reads YNNKEL (reference sequence). This CDR3 is built from 13 residues. In DNA, the CDR3 is TGTGCCAGCAGCCGACAGGGGCGCTACGAGCAGTACTTC. Translated: CASSRQGRYEQYF.

The chain has TRBV18 and TRBJ1-6; the D gene is possibly TRBD1 (5 bases). The CDR3 contains 14 residues. V lost 3 bases and J lost 7, with 10 bases in between. Germline lookup yields CDR1 KGHSH and CDR2 LQKENI. CDR3 amino acids: CASSPGLENSPLHF. As DNA, the CDR3 is TGTGCCAGCTCACCGGGACTAGAAAATTCACCCCTCCACTTT.

V is TRBV5-1 and J is TRBJ1-3, with 7 bases fitting TRBD1. The V gene's germline CDR1 is SGHRS and CDR2 YFSETQ. CDR3 length equals 14 residues. The junction had 5 bases not matched to a gene; V was cut back by 4 bases and J by 4 bases. CDR3 sequence (DNA): TGCGCCAGCAGCCCAGGGGGGCTCGGAAACACCATATATTTT. Protein sequence: CASSPGGLGNTIYF.

The chain uses TRBV7-9 and TRBJ2-3; TRBD2 might be the D (6 bases). V dropped 8 bases and J dropped 4 bases, with 22 bases sitting between them. The CDR3 has 16 amino acids. Germline lookup yields CDR1 SEHNR and CDR2 FQNEAQ (reference sequence). Written as DNA, the CDR3 is TGTGCCAGCCCCTTCGCGGGGCAACAGGATCCAGATACGCAGTATTTT. Its translation: CASPFAGQQDPDTQYF.

This sequence joins TRBV11-2 and TRBJ2-7; 9 nucleotides match TRBD1. Germline lookup yields CDR1 SGHAT and CDR2 FQNNGV. The CDR3 has 17 residues. The V segment lost 5 bases and the J segment 3 bases; nucleotides outside the gene matches: 14. CDR3 in amino acids: CASSPINRDRVRYEQYF. For the CDR3, the DNA is TGTGCCAGCAGCCCTATTAACCGGGACAGGGTACGCTACGAGCAGTACTTC.

V is TRBV6-5 and J is TRBJ1-1; D is unclear. The V end lost 3 bases, the J end lost 0 bases, and 5 bases lay between the germline ends. Germline CDR1 and CDR2: MNHEY and SVGAGI. The CDR3 length is 13 residues. In DNA, the CDR3 is TGTGCCAGCAGTTATGAGGTGAACACTGAAGCTTTCTTT. The encoded protein is CASSYEVNTEAFF.

The rearrangement joins TRBV9 to TRBJ1-4; a weak D match, TRBD1 (5 bases). V was cut by 1 base and J by 0 bases, with 16 bases left in between. The CDR3 runs 18 residues. Germline CDR1 and CDR2: SGDLS and YYNGEE. CDR3 sequence reads: CASSVRQGSKATNEKLFF. Here the CDR3 DNA reads TGTGCCAGCAGCGTACGTCAGGGATCGAAAGCAACTAATGAAAAACTGTTTTTT.

The chain links TRBV14 to TRBJ2-5, with unresolved D. The CDR3 is made up of 13 amino acids. Germline values: CDR1 SGHDN, CDR2 FVKESK. Trimming left V 9 bases short and J 1 base short, with 12 bases between. CDR3 bases: TGTGCCAGTGCTCGGTTGTCCCAAGAGACCCAGTACTTC. Residues: CASARLSQETQYF.

Only one count was recorded for this clone. This chain links TRBV19 with TRBJ1-6, with 7 bases fitting TRBD1. The V gene end was trimmed by 10 bases and the J gene end by 7 bases; junction bases not matched to a gene: 10. This CDR3 spans 14 amino acids. CDR1 and CDR2 from the germline V gene are LNHDA and SQIVND (reference sequence). Here the CDR3 DNA reads TGTGCCACACGGGACAGCGGTTTGAATTCACCCCTCCACTTT. It codes for CATRDSGLNSPLHF.

This clone was picked up one time. The chain couples TRBV27 to TRBJ1-1, with D unresolved. The germline V gene encodes CDR1 MNHEY and CDR2 SMNVEV (reference sequence). The CDR3 loop spans 13 amino acids. Trimming pared 6 bases from V and 1 base from J, leaving 9 bases between. The CDR3 region is CASRGLGNTEAFF. CDR3 nucleotides: TGTGCCAGCAGGGGCTTGGGGAACACTGAAGCTTTCTTT.

The chain has TRBV7-3 and TRBJ1-1, with TRBD1 matching over 8 bases. V lost 5 bases, J lost 7 bases, and 6 bases stayed unmatched. CDR3 size: 13 residues. Looked up from germline, CDR1 is SGHTA and CDR2 is FQGTGA. CDR3 amino acids: CASSQSGGGEAFF. CDR3 nucleotides: TGTGCCAGCAGCCAGTCAGGGGGCGGTGAAGCTTTCTTT.

V usage is TRBV6-5 and J usage is TRBJ1-5, with unresolved D. The V gene lost 2 bases and the J gene lost 0 bases, with 8 bases spanning the gap. The CDR3 length is 15 residues. The V gene's germline CDR1 is MNHEY and CDR2 SVGAGI. The CDR3 spells CASSYQQSSNQPQHF. For the CDR3, the DNA is TGTGCCAGCAGTTACCAACAGAGTAGCAATCAGCCCCAGCATTTT.

The rearrangement links TRBV18 to TRBJ1-1; D not resolved. The germline gives CDR1 KGHSH, CDR2 LQKENI. The CDR3 is made up of 16 amino acids. The V and J ends lost 0 bases and 3 bases respectively, with 14 bases between them. Here the CDR3 reads CASSPPWKGGYTEAFF. In nucleotides, the CDR3 is TGTGCCAGCTCACCACCGTGGAAGGGAGGGTACACTGAAGCTTTCTTT.

The chain uses TRBV2 and TRBJ1-6; D may be TRBD1 (5 bases). The V gene's germline CDR1 is SNHLY and CDR2 FYNNEI. The CDR3 loop spans 15 amino acids. The V end lost 7 bases, the J end lost 5 bases, and 15 bases lay between the germline ends. Here the CDR3 DNA reads TGTGCCAGCAAACGGGGGGGGTGGGATAATTCACCCCTCCACTTT. Its translation is CASKRGGWDNSPLHF.

The V call is TRBV5-1, the J call TRBJ2-1, with 8 bases that match TRBD2. V lost 7 bases and J lost 6; bases outside the gene matches: 12. The CDR3 totals 15 residues. Germline values: CDR1 SGHRS, CDR2 YFSETQ. Here the CDR3 DNA reads TGCGCCAGCGGGCCTCAGGGGCTAGCGGGCAATGAGCAGTTCTTC. It codes for CASGPQGLAGNEQFF. Full variable domain (outside the CDR3, taken from reference TRBV5-1 and TRBJ2-1): KAGVTQTPRYLIKTRGQQVTLSCSPISGHRSVSWYQQTPGQGLQFLFEYFSETQRNKGNFPGRFSGRQFSNSRSEMNVSTLELGDSALYLCASGPQGLAGNEQFFGPGTRLTVL.

The chain combines TRBV30 with TRBJ2-7, with 7 bases that match TRBD1. V lost 2 bases, J lost 4 bases, and 2 bases stayed unmatched. Germline CDR1 and CDR2: GTSNPN and SVGIG (reference sequence). The CDR3 sequence is 12 residues long. The CDR3 DNA is TGTGCCTGGAGTAAACAGGGGTACGAGCAGTACTTC. As protein: CAWSKQGYEQYF.

This clone was observed a handful of times. The chain uses TRBV6-5 and TRBJ1-1, with D hard to call. CDR3 length: 11 amino acids. Germline CDR1 and CDR2: MNHEY and SVGAGI. With 10 bases removed from V and 4 bases from J, the gap between germline ends came to 10 bases. In DNA form, the CDR3 reads TGTGCCACTAAGGCGGGCACTGAAGCTTTCTTT. It codes for CATKAGTEAFF.

The chain carries TRBV6-1 and TRBJ1-1; weak D call: TRBD1 (6 bases). V was clipped by 3 bases and J by 1 base, with 9 bases between them. The CDR3 length is 14 residues. CDR1 is MNHNS, CDR2 SASEGT, per germline. The CDR3 is CASSDGRGNTEAFF. CDR3 DNA sequence: TGTGCCAGCAGTGACGGCAGGGGGAACACTGAAGCTTTCTTT.

The chain's CDR3 is CASSSSGGTPYEQYF. The CDR3 bases are TGTGCCAGCAGCTCTAGCGGGGGGACCCCCTACGAGCAGTACTTC. The chain recombines TRBV5-6 with TRBJ2-7, with 11 nucleotides matching TRBD2. Germline CDR1 SGHDT, CDR2 YYEEEE. V was pared by 3 bases and J by 2 bases, with 4 bases of the junction left unmatched. CDR3 length: 15 amino acids.

There are a few counts of this clone. This chain links TRBV14 with TRBJ1-2, with D possibly being TRBD1 (5 bases). The CDR3 consists of 13 residues. Germline V CDR1 and CDR2: SGHDN, FVKESK. V lost 3 bases and J 5 bases, leaving 10 bases between the germline ends. The CDR3 spells CASSQGYRYGYTF. Here the CDR3 DNA reads TGTGCCAGCAGCCAGGGGTACAGGTATGGCTACACCTTC.

V is TRBV24-1 and J is TRBJ2-2; possibly TRBD1 for D (8 bases). This CDR3 contains 16 residues. Germline V gene data show CDR1 as KGHDR and CDR2 as SFDVKD. V was trimmed by 2 bases and J by 6 bases, leaving 15 bases between them. In nucleotides, the CDR3 is TGTGCCACCAGTGATTCGGGTACAGGGGGGGCCGGGGAGCTGTTTTTT. It specifies CATSDSGTGGAGELFF.

CDR3 in DNA: TGTGCCAGCAGCTGGGGGCCGGGACAGGGGATTGGAGGCACTGAAGCTTTCTTT. Translating gives CASSWGPGQGIGGTEAFF. The chain uses TRBV9 and TRBJ1-1, with TRBD1 matching 10 bases. V gave up 4 bases and J gave up 4 bases; unmatched junction bases: 16. The germline V gene encodes CDR1 SGDLS and CDR2 YYNGEE. CDR3 length equals 18 residues.

The CDR3 reads CASSSQYQPQHF. CDR3 coding DNA: TGTGCCAGCAGTTCCCAATATCAGCCCCAGCATTTT. The chain links TRBV12-3 or TRBV12-4 to TRBJ1-5, with D unclear. The CDR3 is 12 amino acids. Trimming left V 4 bases short and J 5 bases short, with 6 bases between.

The chain joins TRBV13 to TRBJ1-2; 7 nucleotides agree with TRBD1. Germline-derived CDR1 and CDR2 are PRHDT and FYEKMQ (reference sequence). This CDR3 is built from 15 residues. J gave up 1 base and V 6 bases, and 8 bases lay outside the gene matches. The CDR3 DNA reads as TGTGCCAGCAGGGCCGGGACAGATAGTAACTATGGCTACACCTTC. Translation gives CASRAGTDSNYGYTF.

In its sample, this clone was seen once. The chain couples TRBV11-2 to TRBJ1-5; no firm D call. Germline V gene sequence: CDR1 SGHAT, CDR2 FQNNGV. CDR3 size: 13 residues. Trimming removed 0 bases at V and 4 bases at J, with 4 bases between. DNA for the CDR3: TGTGCCAGCAGCTTAGACCATAATCAGCCCCAGCATTTT. It translates to CASSLDHNQPQHF.

The CDR3 is CATSKPPGQGAGAFYNEQFF. In DNA form, the CDR3 reads TGTGCCACCAGCAAGCCCCCGGGACAGGGGGCCGGGGCCTTTTACAATGAGCAGTTCTTC. The V gene is TRBV15, the J gene TRBJ2-1, with TRBD1 matching over 12 bases. V lost 4 bases, J lost 4 bases, and 17 bases stayed unmatched. There are 20 residues in the CDR3. Germline V gene data show CDR1 as LNHNV and CDR2 as YYDKDF (reference sequence).